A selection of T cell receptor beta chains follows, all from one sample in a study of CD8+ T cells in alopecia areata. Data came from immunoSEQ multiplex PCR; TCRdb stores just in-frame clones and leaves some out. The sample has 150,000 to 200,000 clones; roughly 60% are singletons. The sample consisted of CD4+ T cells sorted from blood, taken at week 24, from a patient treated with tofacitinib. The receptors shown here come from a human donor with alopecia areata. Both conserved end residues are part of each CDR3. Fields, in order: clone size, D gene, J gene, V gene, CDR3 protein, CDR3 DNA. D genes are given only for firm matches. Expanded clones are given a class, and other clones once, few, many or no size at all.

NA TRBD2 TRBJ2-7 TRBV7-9 CASSVRSGGFYEQYF TGTGCCAGCAGCGTCCGGTCGGGAGGCTTCTACGAGCAGTACTTC
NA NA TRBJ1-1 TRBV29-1 CSVAPGNTEAFF TGCAGCGTTGCCCCGGGGAACACTGAAGCTTTCTTT
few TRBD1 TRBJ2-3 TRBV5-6 CASSQTQGARDTQYF TGTGCCAGCAGCCAGACACAGGGGGCTAGGGATACGCAGTATTTT
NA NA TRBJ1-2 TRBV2 CASAQSAYGYTF TGTGCCAGCGCGCAGTCCGCTTATGGCTACACCTTC
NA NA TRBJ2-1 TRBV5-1 CASSLPVRSDNEQFF TGCGCCAGCAGCTTACCCGTGAGGTCCGACAATGAGCAGTTCTTC
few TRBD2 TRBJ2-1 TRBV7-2 CASILGGVSSYNEQFF TGTGCCAGCATCCTGGGGGGGGTAAGCTCCTACAATGAGCAGTTCTTC
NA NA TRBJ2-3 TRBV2 CASSAAGDRTQYF TGTGCCAGCAGTGCCGCAGGGGATCGCACGCAGTATTTT
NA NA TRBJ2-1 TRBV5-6 CASSFGNNEQFF TGTGCCAGCAGCTTTGGAAACAATGAGCAGTTCTTC
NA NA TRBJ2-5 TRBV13 CASRGAPGETQYF TGTGCCAGCCGAGGGGCTCCCGGCGAGACCCAGTACTTC
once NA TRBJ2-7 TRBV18 CASSPSNSYEQYF TGTGCCAGCTCACCCTCTAACTCCTACGAGCAGTACTTC
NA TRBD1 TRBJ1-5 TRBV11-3 CASSPSGQGSQPQHF TGTGCCAGCAGCCCATCGGGACAGGGAAGTCAGCCCCAGCATTTT
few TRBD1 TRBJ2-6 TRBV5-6 CASRPGQGTSGANVLTF TGTGCCAGCAGACCGGGACAGGGAACCTCTGGGGCCAACGTCCTGACTTTC
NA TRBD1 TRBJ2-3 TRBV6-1 CASSWTGDTQYF TGTGCCAGCAGCTGGACAGGCGATACGCAGTATTTT
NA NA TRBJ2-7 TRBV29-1 CSVIYGYEQYF TGCAGCGTTATTTACGGGTACGAGCAGTACTTC
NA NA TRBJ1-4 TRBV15 CATSRDLASREKLFF TGTGCCACCAGCAGAGATCTCGCGTCGAGGGAAAAACTGTTTTTT